This is a list of T cell receptor beta chains from one sample in a study of blood T cell repertoires in COVID-19. Produced via immunoSEQ multiplex PCR; TCRdb's table is partial and in-frame only. Among roughly 170,000 clones listed, less than 90% were seen once. The sequenced sample consisted of peripheral blood. The receptor set was obtained from a man in his 60s with acute or convalescent COVID-19. Both conserved end residues are part of each CDR3. D genes are given only for firm matches.

V,D,J,DNA,CDR3
TRBV27,TRBD1,TRBJ2-5,TGTGCCAGCAGTGTAACCGGGACAGGGGGCCGAGGGGAGACCCAGTACTTC,CASSVTGTGGRGETQYF
TRBV19,.,TRBJ2-2,TGTGCCAGTAGTAGGGGCAACACCGGGGAGCTGTTTTTT,CASSRGNTGELFF
TRBV6-2/TRBV6-3,TRBD1,TRBJ2-6,TGCGCCAGCAGTCCGCGGACAGGCAGCAACGTCCTGACTTTC,CASSPRTGSNVLTF
TRBV6-4,TRBD1,TRBJ2-1,TGTGCCAGCAGTGGGCGACAGGGGGCGGTTTATGAGCAGTTCTTC,CASSGRQGAVYEQFF
TRBV12-5,TRBD1,TRBJ1-5,TGTGCTAGTGGTCACGACAGGGTGGGCAATCAGCCCCAGCATTTT,CASGHDRVGNQPQHF
TRBV28,.,TRBJ1-2,TGTGCCAGCAGTCCAACAGCTAACTATGGCTACACCTTC,CASSPTANYGYTF
TRBV19,.,TRBJ1-1,TGTGCCAGTAGCCCGGGTCTGAACACTGAAGCTTTCTTT,CASSPGLNTEAFF
TRBV9,TRBD2,TRBJ2-5,TGTGCCAGCACCAGTAGAGCGGGGGGAGAGACCCAGTACTTC,CASTSRAGGETQYF
TRBV5-6,.,TRBJ1-5,TGTGCCAGCAGCGTCCAGCTGGGAGATAGCAATCAGCCCCAGCATTTT,CASSVQLGDSNQPQHF
TRBV7-8,TRBD2,TRBJ2-1,TGTGCCAGCAGCTTAATAAGGGCTAGCGGACCCTACAATGAGCAGTTCTTC,CASSLIRASGPYNEQFF
TRBV27,.,TRBJ1-2,TGTGCCAGCCGAAGGGGGGGGCACGGTGGCTACACCTTC,CASRRGGHGGYTF
TRBV2,TRBD1,TRBJ1-5,TGTGCCAGCAGTGGACCGGGACAGGGCTATCAGCCCCAGCATTTT,CASSGPGQGYQPQHF
TRBV7-6,TRBD2,TRBJ2-2,TGTGCCAGCAGCTTTGAGGCTAGCGGGGGAACCGGGGAGCTGTTTTTT,CASSFEASGGTGELFF
TRBV5-1,TRBD1,TRBJ2-1,TGCGCCAGCAGCTTGGAAGGGGACAGACTCAATGAGCAGTTCTTC,CASSLEGDRLNEQFF
TRBV19,TRBD1,TRBJ1-2,TGTGCCAGTAGTATAGGTAGGACAGGGGTCGAGTTGAACTCGGGAGGCTACACCTTC,CASSIGRTGVELNSGGYTF